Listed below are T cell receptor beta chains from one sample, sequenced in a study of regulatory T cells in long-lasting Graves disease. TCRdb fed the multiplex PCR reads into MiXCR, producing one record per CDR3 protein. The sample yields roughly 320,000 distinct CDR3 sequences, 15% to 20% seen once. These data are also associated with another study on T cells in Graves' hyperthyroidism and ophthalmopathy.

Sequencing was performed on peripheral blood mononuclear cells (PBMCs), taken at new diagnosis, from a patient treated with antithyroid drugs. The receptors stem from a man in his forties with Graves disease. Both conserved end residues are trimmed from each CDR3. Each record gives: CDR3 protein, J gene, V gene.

cdr3_aa: ASSVRRGTEAF
j_call: TRBJ1-1
v_call: TRBV2

cdr3_aa: ASSQTSGGNLAKNIQY
j_call: TRBJ2-4
v_call: TRBV3-1

cdr3_aa: ASSPGYRDRSHEQF
j_call: TRBJ2-1
v_call: TRBV4-3

cdr3_aa: ASSRVRGETQY
j_call: TRBJ2-5
v_call: TRBV6-1

cdr3_aa: ASSLDAGVGNQPQH
j_call: TRBJ1-5
v_call: TRBV7-2

cdr3_aa: SAIDRASTDTQY
j_call: TRBJ2-3
v_call: TRBV20-1

cdr3_aa: ASSLPGLPSGEQY
j_call: TRBJ2-7
v_call: TRBV28

cdr3_aa: ASSLYLGVYNEQF
j_call: TRBJ2-1
v_call: TRBV27

cdr3_aa: ASSLSFDPTSYEQY
j_call: TRBJ2-7
v_call: TRBV7-8

cdr3_aa: SARDALKRGYT
j_call: TRBJ1-2
v_call: TRBV20-1

cdr3_aa: ASRATGWAEAF
j_call: TRBJ1-1
v_call: TRBV2

cdr3_aa: ASSTGGQDYNEQF
j_call: TRBJ2-1
v_call: TRBV5-4

cdr3_aa: ASSQDRRLAGADEQF
j_call: TRBJ2-1
v_call: TRBV14

cdr3_aa: AWSVPGMDTEAF
j_call: TRBJ1-1
v_call: TRBV30

cdr3_aa: ASSSRVLEAF
j_call: TRBJ1-1
v_call: TRBV12-3/TRBV12-4

cdr3_aa: ATSDLRTQNTGELF
j_call: TRBJ2-2
v_call: TRBV24-1

cdr3_aa: ASSLPGATETQY
j_call: TRBJ2-5
v_call: TRBV9

cdr3_aa: ASGANRFST
j_call: TRBJ1-2
v_call: TRBV12-5

cdr3_aa: AWRVKGANTEAF
j_call: TRBJ1-1
v_call: TRBV30

cdr3_aa: ASSLWTSGGAGDTQY
j_call: TRBJ2-3
v_call: TRBV3-1

cdr3_aa: ASSLREISGANVLT
j_call: TRBJ2-6
v_call: TRBV5-1

cdr3_aa: ASSVEGIGEQF
j_call: TRBJ2-1
v_call: TRBV2

cdr3_aa: ASSLYGVWGAAGANVLT
j_call: TRBJ2-6
v_call: TRBV28

cdr3_aa: SATEMGRGPGYEQY
j_call: TRBJ2-7
v_call: TRBV20-1

cdr3_aa: ASSGGYGGSGGYEQY
j_call: TRBJ2-7
v_call: TRBV18

cdr3_aa: SARDPETSNEKLF
j_call: TRBJ1-4
v_call: TRBV20-1

cdr3_aa: ASSPGAGRGGTDTQY
j_call: TRBJ2-3
v_call: TRBV7-2

cdr3_aa: ASSWDREETQY
j_call: TRBJ2-5
v_call: TRBV7-8

cdr3_aa: ASSPGQDQETQY
j_call: TRBJ2-5
v_call: TRBV5-1

cdr3_aa: ASSPQAGKGEQY
j_call: TRBJ2-7
v_call: TRBV18

cdr3_aa: ASSQGQGASEQY
j_call: TRBJ2-7
v_call: TRBV2

cdr3_aa: ASSGQSSGELF
j_call: TRBJ2-2
v_call: TRBV6-2/TRBV6-3

cdr3_aa: ANSGTGKGGQY
j_call: TRBJ2-7
v_call: TRBV10-3

cdr3_aa: ASSVGGGERGTEAF
j_call: TRBJ1-1
v_call: TRBV2

cdr3_aa: SATRGPGTNEKLF
j_call: TRBJ1-4
v_call: TRBV20-1

cdr3_aa: ASSVRPGELF
j_call: TRBJ2-2
v_call: TRBV2

cdr3_aa: SARRPSLFYNSPLH
j_call: TRBJ1-6
v_call: TRBV20-1

cdr3_aa: ASSPEPGQIYGYT
j_call: TRBJ1-2
v_call: TRBV5-1

cdr3_aa: SARDPLAVEAQY
j_call: TRBJ2-5
v_call: TRBV20-1

cdr3_aa: ASSLVGFQPQH
j_call: TRBJ1-5
v_call: TRBV7-2

cdr3_aa: ASSLAYSRGGVNTEAF
j_call: TRBJ1-1
v_call: TRBV7-9

cdr3_aa: ASVPTSGGNDEQF
j_call: TRBJ2-1
v_call: TRBV9

cdr3_aa: ASSQGLAGLDTQY
j_call: TRBJ2-3
v_call: TRBV4-3

cdr3_aa: ATSRTGSYEQY
j_call: TRBJ2-7
v_call: TRBV15

cdr3_aa: ASSQDRAGQETQY
j_call: TRBJ2-5
v_call: TRBV4-3

cdr3_aa: ASRAKVGGWTYEQY
j_call: TRBJ2-7
v_call: TRBV27

cdr3_aa: ASSGRAIVLYEQY
j_call: TRBJ2-7
v_call: TRBV12-3/TRBV12-4

cdr3_aa: ASSFLRGGSNEQF
j_call: TRBJ2-1
v_call: TRBV7-2

cdr3_aa: ASSQLDREGEGYSNQPQH
j_call: TRBJ1-5
v_call: TRBV3-2